This T cell receptor (beta chain) was recorded in a study of CD8 T cells in ankylosing spondylitis. Regarding the study as a whole: Reportedly, disease-linked clones are significantly enriched in ankylosing spondylitis patients' matched synovial fluid. Seemingly characteristic of ankylosing spondylitis blood was a TCR beta motif consisting of several highly homologous variants.

As regards this clonotype: Its specificity is unknown.

The junction had 3 bases not matched to a gene; V was cut back by 2 bases and J by 2 bases. The germline gives CDR1 MNHEY, CDR2 SVGAGI. The CDR3 runs 15 residues. 5'-RACE, quantitative and with molecular barcodes, yielded the TCR beta libraries. MiXCR was run by TCRdb on the 5' RACE reads, yielding one entry per CDR3 protein. The table shows some 200,000 distinct CDR3 sequences, with roughly 13% occurring only once. This clonotype was sampled from a male donor with ankylosing spondylitis or in good health (not recorded which). V usage is TRBV6-5 and J usage is TRBJ2-1; 7 bases are shared with TRBD2. The sample consisted of blood, either unsorted or a sorted T cell fraction (not recorded which). For the CDR3, the DNA is TGTGCCAGCAGTTACAGCGGGAACACCTACAATGAGCAGTTCTTC. Encoded protein: CASSYSGNTYNEQFF.